A single sample is the source of the 4 T cell receptor beta chains below, sequenced in a study of blood T cell repertoires in COVID-19. Clones were sequenced by immunoSEQ multiplex PCR, and TCRdb holds only the in-frame ones, with some missing. The sample shows tens of thousands of clones, 90% of them seen only once. Material for sequencing was peripheral blood. These receptors were obtained from a man aged 55 to 70 with acute or convalescent COVID-19.

The chain combines TRBV9 with TRBJ1-3, with D possibly being TRBD1 (6 bases). Germline V lookup: CDR1 SGDLS, CDR2 YYNGEE. V lost 3 bases, J lost 1 base, and 14 bases lay in between. The CDR3 extends over 16 amino acids. This chain's CDR3 is CASSGDINLSGNTIYF. The DNA of the CDR3 is TGTGCCAGCAGCGGGGACATAAATCTGTCTGGAAACACCATATATTTT.

The chain combines TRBV2 with TRBJ2-7; D might be TRBD1 (5 bases). The germline gives CDR1 SNHLY, CDR2 FYNNEI. The CDR3 consists of 13 residues. With 4 bases removed from V and 4 bases from J, the gap between germline ends came to 11 bases. CDR3 DNA sequence: TGTGCCAGCAGTGTTGCCCAGGGATACGAGCAGTACTTC. Its protein product is CASSVAQGYEQYF.

This sequence joins TRBV5-4 and TRBJ2-3; 9 nucleotides align to TRBD2. J lost 3 bases, V lost 0 bases, and 5 bases had no gene match. This CDR3 has 16 amino acids. The germline V gene has CDR1 SGHNT and CDR2 YYREEE (reference sequence). The CDR3 DNA reads as TGTGCCAGCAGCTTGGGGGCTAGCGGGGTAACAGATACGCAGTATTTT. Translated: CASSLGASGVTDTQYF. Full variable domain (rest looked up from reference TRBV5-4 and TRBJ2-3): ETGVTQSPTHLIKTRGQQVTLRCSSQSGHNTVSWYQQALGQGPQFIFQYYREEENGRGNFPPRFSGLQFPNYSSELNVNALELDDSALYLCASSLGASGVTDTQYFGPGTRLTVL.

This clone was recorded only once. The genes are TRBV9 and TRBJ2-7; tentatively, D is TRBD2 (5 bases). The CDR3 is 14 residues long. Germline V CDR1 and CDR2: SGDLS, YYNGEE. Trimming shortened V by 3 bases and J by 3 bases, and 13 bases separated the two germline ends. Here the CDR3 reads CASSAGGRNYEQYF. The CDR3, as DNA: TGTGCCAGCAGCGCAGGCGGGCGGAACTACGAGCAGTACTTC.